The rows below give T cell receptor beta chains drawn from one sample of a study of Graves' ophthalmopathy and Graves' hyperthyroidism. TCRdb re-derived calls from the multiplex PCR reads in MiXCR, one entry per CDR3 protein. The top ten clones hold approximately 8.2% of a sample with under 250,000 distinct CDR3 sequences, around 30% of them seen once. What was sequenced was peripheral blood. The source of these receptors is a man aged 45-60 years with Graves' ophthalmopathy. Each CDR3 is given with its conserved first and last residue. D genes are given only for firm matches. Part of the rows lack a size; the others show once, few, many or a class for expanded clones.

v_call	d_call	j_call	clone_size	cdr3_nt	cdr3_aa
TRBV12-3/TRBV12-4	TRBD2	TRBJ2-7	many	TGTGCCAGCAGTTTTGAGTCTAGCGGGGTCTACGAGCAGTACTTC	CASSFESSGVYEQYF
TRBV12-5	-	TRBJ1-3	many	TGTGCTAGTGGTTTGGGACAGGCGTCAGGAAACACCATATATTTT	CASGLGQASGNTIYF
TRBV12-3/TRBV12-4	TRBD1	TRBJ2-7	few	TGTGCCAGCAGTTCCGGACAGGGATTGCCGATGGAGCAGTACTTC	CASSSGQGLPMEQYF
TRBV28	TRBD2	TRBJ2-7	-	TGTGCCAGCAGTTTACTAGCGGGAGGAGGGAACGAGCAGTACTTC	CASSLLAGGGNEQYF
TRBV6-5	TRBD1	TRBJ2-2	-	TGTGCCAGCAGTTACCCCGGACAGGGCGTCGGGGAGCTGTTTTTT	CASSYPGQGVGELFF
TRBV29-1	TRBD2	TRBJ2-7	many	TGCAGCGTTGGTGGGACTAGCGGTTACGAGCAGTACTTC	CSVGGTSGYEQYF
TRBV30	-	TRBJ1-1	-	TGTGCCTGGAGGGATGAAGCGGCAGGTATCACTGAAGCTTTCTTT	CAWRDEAAGITEAFF
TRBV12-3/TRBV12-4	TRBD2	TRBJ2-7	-	TGTGCCAGCAGTTTCTCTAGCGGGAGTGTCTACGAGCAGTACTTC	CASSFSSGSVYEQYF
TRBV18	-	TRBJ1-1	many	TGTGCCAGCTCACCAGTTGCGGGAACTGAAGCTTTCTTT	CASSPVAGTEAFF
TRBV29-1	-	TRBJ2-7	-	TGCAGCGCTTTGGAGACCTCCTACGAGCAGTACTTC	CSALETSYEQYF
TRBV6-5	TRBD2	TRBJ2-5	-	TGTGCCAGCAGTTCCGGGACTAGCGGTATCCAAGAGACCCAGTACTTC	CASSSGTSGIQETQYF
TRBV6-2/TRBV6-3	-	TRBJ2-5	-	TGTGCCAGCAGGCCTCAGGGGTACCGCCAAGAGACCCAGTACTTC	CASRPQGYRQETQYF
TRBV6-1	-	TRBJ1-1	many	TGTGCCAGCAGGGACCCCGGGGCATTGGAGAATTTCTTT	CASRDPGALENFF
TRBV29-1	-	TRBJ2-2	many	TGCAGCGGAGGGGAATTCACCGGGGAGCTGTTTTTT	CSGGEFTGELFF
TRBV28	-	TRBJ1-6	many	TGTGCCAGCAGTTCAGGGACGGACTATTCGTCACCCCTCCACTTT	CASSSGTDYSSPLHF
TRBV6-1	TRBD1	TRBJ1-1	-	TGTGCCAGCAAGGCCCCCCTCCGACAGGGGATGAACACTGAAGCTTTCTTT	CASKAPLRQGMNTEAFF
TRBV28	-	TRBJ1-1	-	TGTGCCAGCAGATTAGCCCAGGGGCTGGTATCTGAAGCTTTCTTT	CASRLAQGLVSEAFF
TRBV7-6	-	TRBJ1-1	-	TGTGCCAGCAGCTTGGGAAACACAGTCCCGAACACTGAAGCTTTCTTT	CASSLGNTVPNTEAFF
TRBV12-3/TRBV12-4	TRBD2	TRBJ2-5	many	TGTGCCAGCAGTTTATGGTACAGGGGACTAGCGGGAGGGTCTAAAGAGACCCAGTACTTC	CASSLWYRGLAGGSKETQYF
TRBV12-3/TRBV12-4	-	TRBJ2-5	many	TGTGCCAGCAGTTGGGGGACGGAGACCCAGTACTTC	CASSWGTETQYF
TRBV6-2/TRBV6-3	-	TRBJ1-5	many	TGTGCCAGCAGGGCCACCCTTTATCAGCCCCAGCATTTT	CASRATLYQPQHF
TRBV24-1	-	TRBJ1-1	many	TGTGCCACCAGTGGGCAGGGAACTGAAGCTTTCTTT	CATSGQGTEAFF
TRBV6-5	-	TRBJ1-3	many	TGTGCCAGCAGTTACTCGAGGGCCCGCTCTGGAAACACCATATATTTT	CASSYSRARSGNTIYF
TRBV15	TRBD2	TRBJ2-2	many	TGTGCCACCAGCAGAGATCTGGCGGGAGGGTACACCGGGGAGCTGTTTTTT	CATSRDLAGGYTGELFF
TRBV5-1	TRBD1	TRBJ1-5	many	TGCGCCAGCAGCTTGGGGACAGGACCCAATCAGCCCCAGCATTTT	CASSLGTGPNQPQHF
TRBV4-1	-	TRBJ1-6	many	TGCGCCAGCAGCCAAGAAGGGGGGTCCGGGTCCTATAATTCACCCCTCCACTTT	CASSQEGGSGSYNSPLHF
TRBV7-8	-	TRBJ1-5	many	TGTGCCAGCAGCTTGCTTACGGGGAACAATCAGCCCCAGCATTTT	CASSLLTGNNQPQHF
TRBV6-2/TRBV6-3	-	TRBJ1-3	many	TGTGCCAGCAGTTCGAACCTCCACTCTGGAAACACCATATATTTT	CASSSNLHSGNTIYF
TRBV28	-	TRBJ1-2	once	TGTGCCAGCAGCCCGCCGGGAACTATCTATGGCTACACCTTC	CASSPPGTIYGYTF
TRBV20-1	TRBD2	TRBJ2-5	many	TGCAGTGCTAGAAAAGGACTAGCGGGAGTGGAGACCCAGTACTTC	CSARKGLAGVETQYF
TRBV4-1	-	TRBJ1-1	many	TGCGCCAGCAGCCAAGAGGACAGCTGGGCGCCCTTGGACACTGAAGCTTTCTTT	CASSQEDSWAPLDTEAFF
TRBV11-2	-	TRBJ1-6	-	TGTGCCAGCAGAATAAGGACAAGGCCATTTGGGTCACCCCTCCACTTT	CASRIRTRPFGSPLHF
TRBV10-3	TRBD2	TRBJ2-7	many	TGTGCCATCAGTGATTCGGGAGGCGAGCAGTACTTC	CAISDSGGEQYF
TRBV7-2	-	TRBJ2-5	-	TGTGCCAGCAGCCACGGTAGCGGATTCCAAGAGACCCAGTACTTC	CASSHGSGFQETQYF
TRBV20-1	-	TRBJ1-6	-	TGCAGTGCTAGTAGGAATTCACCCCTCCACTTT	CSASRNSPLHF
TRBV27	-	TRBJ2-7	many	TGTGCCAGCACCCCCCACCCGGACAGCGACTACGAGCAGTACTTC	CASTPHPDSDYEQYF
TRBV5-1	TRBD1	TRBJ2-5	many	TGCGCCAGCAGAGGATATTCCCAGGGGGCCGAGGAGACCCAGTACTTC	CASRGYSQGAEETQYF
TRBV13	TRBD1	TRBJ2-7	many	TGTGCCAGCAGCCCCGGGACAGGGCTCATCGAGCAGTACTTC	CASSPGTGLIEQYF
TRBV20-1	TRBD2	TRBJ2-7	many	TGCAGTGCAATCGGACTAGAGTCGTACGAGCAGTACTTC	CSAIGLESYEQYF
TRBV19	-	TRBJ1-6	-	TGTGCCACCGGGACGGCTGGTGGGAATTCACCCCTCCACTTT	CATGTAGGNSPLHF
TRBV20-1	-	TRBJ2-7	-	TGCAGTGCTAGCGGGAGTGTCGGCGACGAGCAGTACTTC	CSASGSVGDEQYF
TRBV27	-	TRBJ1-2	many	TGTGCCAGCAGTTTATCCGGGACATCAAAGGGTGGCTACACCTTC	CASSLSGTSKGGYTF
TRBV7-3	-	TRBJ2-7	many	TGTGCCAGCAGCAGATCCTTAGGGGACGAGCAGTACTTC	CASSRSLGDEQYF
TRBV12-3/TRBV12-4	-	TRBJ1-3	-	TGTGCCAGCAGTTTACCCCGGAGCTCTGGAAACACCATATATTTT	CASSLPRSSGNTIYF
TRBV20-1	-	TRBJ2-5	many	TGCAGTGCTCGCCCGACGTCCAGCGGGCCAGAGACCCAGTACTTC	CSARPTSSGPETQYF
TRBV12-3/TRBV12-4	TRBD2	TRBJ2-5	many	TGTGCCAGCAGCCTGACTAGCGGGAGGGCTGAGACCCAGTACTTC	CASSLTSGRAETQYF
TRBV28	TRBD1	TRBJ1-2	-	TGTGCCAGCAGCGAGACAGGGGCTTTTGGCTACACCTTC	CASSETGAFGYTF